The rows below give T cell receptor beta chains drawn from one sample of a study of blood T cell repertoires in COVID-19. Sequencing was performed with immunoSEQ multiplex PCR; in TCRdb, only in-frame clones are kept and a portion is missing. The data show roughly 190,000 clones, around 90% seen once. The sequencing sample was made of peripheral blood. All receptors come from a man in his 60s with active or convalescent COVID-19. The CDR3 runs from the conserved cysteine through the conserved F or W. Each record gives: CDR3 length, V gene, J gene, D gene, clone size, CDR3 protein, CDR3 DNA. The D gene is left open where the match is weak. Where a row states a size, it is once, few, many or the class of an expanded clone; other rows omit it.

16	TRBV5-1	TRBJ1-1	-	-	CASSLVAGAKDTEAFF	TGCGCCAGCAGCTTGGTTGCAGGGGCCAAGGACACTGAAGCTTTCTTT
13	TRBV13	TRBJ2-7	TRBD1	-	CASSFDRAYEQYF	TGTGCCAGCAGCTTCGACAGGGCCTACGAGCAGTACTTC
11	TRBV19	TRBJ2-3	-	-	CASSMADTQYF	TGTGCCAGTAGTATGGCCGATACGCAGTATTTT
13	TRBV5-1	TRBJ1-1	-	-	CASIGFRGTEAFF	TGCGCCAGTATTGGGTTTAGAGGGACTGAAGCTTTCTTT
14	TRBV10-3	TRBJ2-5	TRBD1	once	CAIRAGTGQETQYF	TGTGCCATCAGGGCCGGGACAGGTCAAGAGACCCAGTACTTC
15	TRBV27	TRBJ2-7	TRBD1	-	CASSRTGQGAREQYF	TGTGCCAGCAGCCGAACCGGACAGGGAGCTAGGGAGCAGTACTTC
17	TRBV5-6	TRBJ1-3	-	-	CASSLGGQLSSGNTIYF	TGTGCCAGCAGCTTGGGAGGCCAACTGAGCTCTGGAAACACCATATATTTT
14	TRBV25-1	TRBJ1-6	-	-	CATGGGAINSPLHF	TGTGCCACTGGGGGAGGGGCGATTAATTCACCCCTCCACTTT
15	TRBV15	TRBJ1-5	TRBD1	-	CATSRDRQGGQPQHF	TGTGCCACCAGCAGAGACCGACAGGGCGGTCAGCCCCAGCATTTT
13	TRBV2	TRBJ1-5	-	few	CASSEARYQPQHF	TGTGCCAGCAGTGAAGCCCGTTATCAGCCCCAGCATTTT
14	TRBV6-1	TRBJ2-2	TRBD2	-	CASSEGLITGELFF	TGTGCCAGCAGTGAGGGACTAATAACCGGGGAGCTGTTTTTT
16	TRBV2	TRBJ2-3	TRBD2	-	CASSGGGGDSTDTQYF	TGTGCCAGCAGTGGGGGCGGGGGGGATAGCACAGATACGCAGTATTTT
15	TRBV11-3	TRBJ1-2	TRBD1	-	CASSLGQGQAYGYTF	TGTGCCAGCAGCTTAGGCCAGGGACAGGCCTATGGCTACACCTTC
16	TRBV6-5	TRBJ2-4	TRBD1	-	CASSYRGPSGKNIQYF	TGTGCCAGCAGTTACAGGGGGCCCTCAGGCAAAAACATTCAGTACTTC
13	TRBV12-3/TRBV12-4	TRBJ2-3	TRBD1	-	CASQGANTDTQYF	TGTGCCAGCCAGGGGGCGAACACAGATACGCAGTATTTT
16	TRBV18	TRBJ1-3	-	-	CASSPGRDLSGNTIYF	TGTGCCAGCTCACCAGGGAGGGATCTCTCTGGAAACACCATATATTTT
13	TRBV29-1	TRBJ1-1	-	-	CSVYTYLNTEAFF	TGCAGCGTCTATACCTACTTGAACACTGAAGCTTTCTTT
14	TRBV30	TRBJ1-2	-	-	CAWRDSGTGYGYTF	TGTGCCTGGAGGGATTCGGGTACAGGCTATGGCTACACCTTC
16	TRBV19	TRBJ1-5	-	-	CASSIDLGAGNQPQHF	TGTGCCAGTAGTATAGATCTTGGGGCAGGCAATCAGCCCCAGCATTTT
13	TRBV19	TRBJ1-1	-	once	CASIPAQRDEAFF	TGTGCCAGCATCCCGGCCCAACGGGATGAAGCTTTCTTT
15	TRBV6-1	TRBJ1-5	-	-	CASSESGQRNQPQHF	TGTGCCAGCAGTGAATCCGGACAGCGAAATCAGCCCCAGCATTTT
17	TRBV5-1	TRBJ1-5	-	few	CASSLGQGPYSNQPQHF	TGCGCCAGCAGCTTGGGGCAGGGCCCTTATAGCAATCAGCCCCAGCATTTT
12	TRBV5-1	TRBJ1-1	-	-	CASSVEDTQAFF	TGCGCCAGCAGCGTCGAGGACACCCAAGCTTTCTTT
13	TRBV27	TRBJ1-1	TRBD1	-	CASSLSRTGEAFF	TGTGCCAGCAGTTTATCCCGGACAGGTGAAGCTTTCTTT
17	TRBV15	TRBJ2-5	TRBD2	-	CATSRDRLAGGQETQYF	TGTGCCACCAGCAGAGATCGACTAGCGGGGGGGCAAGAGACCCAGTACTTC
15	TRBV19	TRBJ1-2	-	once	CASSISRTDLYGYTF	TGTGCCAGTAGTATTTCCAGGACAGACCTCTATGGCTACACCTTC
14	TRBV27	TRBJ1-4	TRBD1	-	CASRLQGPGEKLFF	TGTGCCAGCAGGTTACAGGGGCCGGGGGAAAAACTGTTTTTT
16	TRBV9	TRBJ2-1	TRBD2	-	CASNSLAGGPYNEQFF	TGTGCCAGCAACTCACTAGCGGGGGGGCCTTACAATGAGCAGTTCTTC
15	TRBV6-5	TRBJ2-7	-	-	CASDLKDSSSYEQYF	TGTGCCAGCGATCTAAAGGACTCAAGTTCCTACGAGCAGTACTTC
15	TRBV2	TRBJ1-5	-	-	CASNDNRDYFNPQHF	TGTGCCAGCAACGATAACAGGGATTACTTCAATCCCCAGCATTTT
13	TRBV7-9	TRBJ1-1	-	-	CASSSEMNTEAFF	TGTGCCAGCAGCTCAGAAATGAACACTGAAGCTTTCTTT
16	TRBV3-1/TRBV3-2	TRBJ2-1	TRBD2	-	CASSQGWLAGYNEQFF	TGTGCCAGCAGCCAAGGGTGGCTAGCGGGATACAATGAGCAGTTCTTC
16	TRBV10-2	TRBJ2-7	TRBD1	-	CASEGTGTGASYEQYF	TGCGCCAGCGAAGGAACCGGGACAGGGGCCTCCTACGAGCAGTACTTC
14	TRBV7-9	TRBJ1-1	-	-	CASSPGEGNTEAFF	TGTGCCAGCAGCCCAGGTGAGGGGAACACTGAAGCTTTCTTT
16	TRBV19	TRBJ1-2	TRBD1	-	CASSAERDRADYGYTF	TGTGCCAGTAGCGCGGAGAGGGACAGGGCGGACTATGGCTACACCTTC
15	TRBV6-5	TRBJ1-6	-	few	CASSYSAGRDSPLHF	TGTGCCAGCAGTTACTCGGCAGGGAGGGATTCACCCCTCCACTTT
16	TRBV6-6	TRBJ2-2	TRBD1	-	CASSPDRGWNTGELFF	TGTGCCAGCAGCCCAGACAGGGGGTGGAACACCGGGGAGCTGTTTTTT
16	TRBV18	TRBJ1-2	-	-	CASSHYDRPMEGGYTF	TGTGCCAGCTCACATTACGACAGACCTATGGAGGGAGGCTACACCTTC
16	TRBV6-6	TRBJ1-3	-	-	CASSYSGRSSGNTIYF	TGTGCCAGCAGTTACTCGGGCAGAAGCTCTGGAAACACCATATATTTT
18	TRBV6-1	TRBJ1-2	TRBD1	-	CASSERAGTGGSRDGYTF	TGTGCCAGCAGTGAACGGGCCGGGACAGGGGGTTCTCGAGATGGCTACACCTTC
11	TRBV12-3/TRBV12-4	TRBJ2-1	-	-	CASSSYNEQFF	TGTGCCAGCAGTTCTTACAATGAGCAGTTCTTC
17	TRBV30	TRBJ1-5	-	-	CAWSEGGGPYSNQPQHF	TGTGCCTGGAGCGAGGGAGGCGGGCCGTATAGCAATCAGCCCCAGCATTTT
12	TRBV30	TRBJ1-1	TRBD1	-	CAWTPGQGTAFF	TGTGCCTGGACCCCGGGACAGGGGACGGCTTTCTTT
14	TRBV5-1	TRBJ2-7	-	once	CASSLGTGYNEQYF	TGCGCCAGCAGCTTGGGTACAGGTTACAACGAGCAGTACTTC
16	TRBV5-1	TRBJ2-3	TRBD2	-	CASSLARRGGTDTQYF	TGCGCCAGCAGCTTGGCCCGGCGGGGGGGCACAGATACGCAGTATTTT
15	TRBV7-2	TRBJ2-3	-	-	CASSLVSGSTDTQYF	TGTGCCAGCAGCTTAGTCAGCGGGAGCACAGATACGCAGTATTTT
12	TRBV3-1/TRBV3-2	TRBJ2-4	-	-	CASSQAENIQYF	TGTGCCAGCAGCCAAGCGGAAAACATTCAGTACTTC
14	TRBV6-5	TRBJ1-4	-	-	CASTLRVDNEKLFF	TGTGCCAGCACCCTACGAGTCGATAATGAAAAACTGTTTTTT
12	TRBV5-6	TRBJ1-1	TRBD1	-	CASSPMDREAFF	TGTGCCAGCAGCCCTATGGACAGGGAAGCTTTCTTT
13	TRBV20-1	TRBJ2-5	TRBD2	-	CSASPGTSGYQYF	TGCAGTGCTAGTCCCGGGACTAGCGGGTACCAGTACTTC
15	TRBV9	TRBJ1-3	TRBD1	-	CASSATGGSGNTIYF	TGTGCCAGCAGCGCCACAGGGGGTAGTGGAAACACCATATATTTT
14	TRBV5-1	TRBJ1-2	TRBD1	once	CASSSGTGGYGYTF	TGCGCCAGCAGCTCTGGGACAGGGGGCTATGGCTACACCTTC
16	TRBV6-1	TRBJ2-1	-	-	CASSDPPSLRNNEQFF	TGTGCCAGCAGTGACCCTCCTAGCCTTAGAAACAATGAGCAGTTCTTC
15	TRBV30	TRBJ2-1	TRBD1	-	CAWRNRGRGYGEQFF	TGTGCCTGGAGAAACAGGGGGCGAGGGTATGGTGAGCAGTTCTTC
11	TRBV6-5	TRBJ1-1	-	once	CAVQGNTEAFF	TGTGCCGTACAGGGGAACACTGAAGCTTTCTTT
13	TRBV19	TRBJ2-5	TRBD1	-	CASAGQGGETQYF	TGTGCCAGTGCTGGACAGGGTGGCGAGACCCAGTACTTC
12	TRBV2	TRBJ1-2	-	-	CASREQVYGYTF	TGTGCCAGCAGGGAACAGGTCTATGGCTACACCTTC